The clone carrying this TCR beta chain was counted between two and nine times. This entry belongs to a study of human T cells and chemical hapten exposure. MiXCR, run by TCRdb on the 5' RACE reads, gives a single entry per CDR3 protein. This sample carries 150,000 or so distinct CDR3 sequences, around 4.4% of them seen once, and the ten largest clones take under 1.5%. The V end lost 2 bases, the J end lost 6 bases, and 10 bases lay between the germline ends. This CDR3 has 13 residues. Germline V CDR1 and CDR2: MNHEY, SVGAGI. The study extracted total RNA from unfractionated whole blood. This TCR was recovered from a female donor in good health. The genes are TRBV6-5 and TRBJ2-5; no clear D. The CDR3 DNA reads TGTGCCAGCAGTTACGGGGTAGACCAGACCCAGTACTTC. Residues: CASSYGVDQTQYF.